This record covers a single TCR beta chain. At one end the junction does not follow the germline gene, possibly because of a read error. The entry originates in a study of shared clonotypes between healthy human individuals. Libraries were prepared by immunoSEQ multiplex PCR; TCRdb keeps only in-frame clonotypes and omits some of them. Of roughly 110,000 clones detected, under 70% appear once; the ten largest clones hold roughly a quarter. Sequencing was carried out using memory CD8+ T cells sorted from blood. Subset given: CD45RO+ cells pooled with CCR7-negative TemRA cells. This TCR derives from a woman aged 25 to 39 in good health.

This chain's CDR3 is CSTLPAPRENF. CDR3 nucleotides: TGCAGCACTCTCCCCGCGCCCCGGGAAAATTTT. The V and J genes are TRBV20-1 and TRBJ1-4, with D uncertain. CDR1 and CDR2 (germline): DFQATT, SNEGSKA (reference sequence). The CDR3 extends over 11 amino acids.